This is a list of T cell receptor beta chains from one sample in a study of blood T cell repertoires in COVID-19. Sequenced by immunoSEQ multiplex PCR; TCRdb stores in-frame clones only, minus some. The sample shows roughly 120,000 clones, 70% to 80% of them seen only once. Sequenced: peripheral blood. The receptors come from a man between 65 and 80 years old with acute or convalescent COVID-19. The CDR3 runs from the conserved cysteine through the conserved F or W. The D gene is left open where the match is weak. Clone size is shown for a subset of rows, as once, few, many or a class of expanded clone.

TGCGCCAGCAGCCAATGGTCTCAGGGGACCTACGAGCAGTACTTC,CASSQWSQGTYEQYF,TRBJ2-7,TRBV5-1,-,-
TGTGCCAGCAGTTTATTAGCGGGAGGAGCCAATGAGCAGTTCTTC,CASSLLAGGANEQFF,TRBJ2-1,TRBV28,TRBD2,-
TGTGCCAGCAGTCCGAGCGGGAGTCACGAGCAGTACTTC,CASSPSGSHEQYF,TRBJ2-7,TRBV28,TRBD2,many
TGTGCCAGCAGCCCTCCTAGCGGGAGGTTCCAGATATACACCGGGGAGCTGTTTTTT,CASSPPSGRFQIYTGELFF,TRBJ2-2,TRBV28,TRBD2,-
TGTGCCAGCAGCGTGGAGGACAGACCCTACGAGCAGTACTTC,CASSVEDRPYEQYF,TRBJ2-7,TRBV9,-,-
TGTGCCAGCAGCTCGCGAGAAACCGGGGAGCTGTTTTTT,CASSSRETGELFF,TRBJ2-2,TRBV7-9,-,-
TGTGCCAGCAGTTTGCACAGGGTGAATCAGCCCCAGCATTTT,CASSLHRVNQPQHF,TRBJ1-5,TRBV6-5,-,-
TGTGCCAGCAGTCGACTAGGACTAGCGGACAATGAGCAGTTCTTC,CASSRLGLADNEQFF,TRBJ2-1,TRBV14,TRBD2,-
TGCGCCAGCAGCTTTCGCCTCACTACTGAAGCTTTCTTT,CASSFRLTTEAFF,TRBJ1-1,TRBV5-1,-,-
TGTGCCATCAGTGAGGGCGTTCGGCAGGGATACACAGATACGCAGTATTTT,CAISEGVRQGYTDTQYF,TRBJ2-3,TRBV10-3,-,-
TGTGCCAGCAGCTTGGAATGGGAGGGGAGCTCCTATAATTCACCCCTCCACTTT,CASSLEWEGSSYNSPLHF,TRBJ1-6,TRBV5-6,-,-
TGTGCCAGCTCACGGGACAGTCACTCTGGAAACACCATATATTTT,CASSRDSHSGNTIYF,TRBJ1-3,TRBV18,TRBD1,once
TGCGCCAGCAGCTCTCGGGGGGACACCGGGGAGCTGTTTTTT,CASSSRGDTGELFF,TRBJ2-2,TRBV5-1,TRBD2,-
TGTGCCAGCAACTTAGACGGGTACTACGAGCAGTACTTC,CASNLDGYYEQYF,TRBJ2-7,TRBV9,-,-